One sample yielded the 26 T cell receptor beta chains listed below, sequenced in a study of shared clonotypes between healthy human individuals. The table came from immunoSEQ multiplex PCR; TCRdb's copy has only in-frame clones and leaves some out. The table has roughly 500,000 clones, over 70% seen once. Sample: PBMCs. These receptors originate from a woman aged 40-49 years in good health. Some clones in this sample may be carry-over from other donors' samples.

CDR3 amino acids: CAWKSGANTEAFF. The CDR3 DNA follows: TGTGCCTGGAAATCGGGGGCGAACACTGAAGCTTTCTTT. This chain links TRBV30 with TRBJ1-1; weak D call: TRBD1 (6 bases). V was trimmed by 4 bases and J by 1 base, leaving 10 bases between them. CDR1 and CDR2 (germline): GTSNPN, SVGIG (reference sequence). The CDR3 has 13 residues.

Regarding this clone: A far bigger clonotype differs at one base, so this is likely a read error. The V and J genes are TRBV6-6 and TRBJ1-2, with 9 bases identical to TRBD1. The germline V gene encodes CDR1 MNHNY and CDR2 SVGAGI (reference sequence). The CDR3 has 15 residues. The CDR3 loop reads CASSSPGTGLFGHTF. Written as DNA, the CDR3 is TGTGCCAGCAGTTCCCCCGGGACAGGGTTGTTTGGCCACACCTTC.

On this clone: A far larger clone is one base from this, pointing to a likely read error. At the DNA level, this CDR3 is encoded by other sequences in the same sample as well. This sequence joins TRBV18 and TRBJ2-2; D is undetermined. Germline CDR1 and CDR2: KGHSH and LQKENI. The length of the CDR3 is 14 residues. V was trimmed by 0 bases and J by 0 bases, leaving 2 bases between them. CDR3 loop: CASSPPPNTGELFF. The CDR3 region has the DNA TGTGCCAGCTCACCACCACCGAACACCGGGGAGCTGTTTTTT.

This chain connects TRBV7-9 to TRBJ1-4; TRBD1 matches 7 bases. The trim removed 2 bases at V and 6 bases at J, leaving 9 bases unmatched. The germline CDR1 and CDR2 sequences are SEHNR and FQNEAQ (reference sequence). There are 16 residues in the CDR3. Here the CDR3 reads CASSLSTGFRDEKLFF. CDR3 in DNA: TGTGCCAGCAGCTTATCGACAGGGTTCAGGGATGAAAAACTGTTTTTT.

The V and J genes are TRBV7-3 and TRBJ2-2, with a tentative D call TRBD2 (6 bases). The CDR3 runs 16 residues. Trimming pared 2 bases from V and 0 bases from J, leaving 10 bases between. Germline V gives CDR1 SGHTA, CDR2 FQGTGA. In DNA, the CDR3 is TGTGCCAGCAGCTTAGAGCCTAGCGCGAACACCGGGGAGCTGTTTTTT. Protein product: CASSLEPSANTGELFF.

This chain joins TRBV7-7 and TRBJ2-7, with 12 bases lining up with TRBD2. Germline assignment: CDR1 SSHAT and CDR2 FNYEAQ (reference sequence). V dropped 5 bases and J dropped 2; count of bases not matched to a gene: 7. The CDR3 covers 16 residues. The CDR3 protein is CASSPGLAGSAYEQYF. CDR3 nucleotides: TGTGCCAGCAGCCCCGGACTAGCGGGATCCGCCTACGAGCAGTACTTC.

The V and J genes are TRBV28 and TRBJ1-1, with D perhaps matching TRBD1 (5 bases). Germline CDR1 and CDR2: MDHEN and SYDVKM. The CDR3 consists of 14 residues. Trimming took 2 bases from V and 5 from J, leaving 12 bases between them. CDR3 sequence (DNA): TGTGCCAGCAGTTTAAGCAGGGAGGAGACTGAAGCTTTCTTT. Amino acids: CASSLSREETEAFF.

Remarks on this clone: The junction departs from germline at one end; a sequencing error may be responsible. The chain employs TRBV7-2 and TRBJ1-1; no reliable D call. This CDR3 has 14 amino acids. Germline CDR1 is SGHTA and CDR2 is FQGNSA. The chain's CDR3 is CASSHIQLNTKAFF. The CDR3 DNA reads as TGTGCCAGCAGCCATATACAGTTAAACACTAAAGCTTTCTTT.

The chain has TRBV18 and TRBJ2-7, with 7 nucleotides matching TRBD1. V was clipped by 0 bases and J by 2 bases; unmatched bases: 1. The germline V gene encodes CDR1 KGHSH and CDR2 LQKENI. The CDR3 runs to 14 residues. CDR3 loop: CASSPPGTAYEQYF. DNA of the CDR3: TGTGCCAGCTCACCACCCGGGACAGCCTACGAGCAGTACTTC.

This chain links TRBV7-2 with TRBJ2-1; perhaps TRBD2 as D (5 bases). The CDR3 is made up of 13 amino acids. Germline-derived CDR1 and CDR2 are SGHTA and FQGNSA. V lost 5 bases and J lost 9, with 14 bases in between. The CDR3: CASSADFWGEQFF. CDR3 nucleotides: TGTGCCAGCAGCGCGGACTTCTGGGGTGAGCAGTTCTTC. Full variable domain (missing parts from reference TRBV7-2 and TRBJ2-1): GAGVSQSPSNKVTEKGKDVELRCDPISGHTALYWYRQSLGQGLEFLIYFQGNSAPDKSGLPSDRFSAERTGGSVSTLTIQRTQQEDSAVYLCASSADFWGEQFFGPGTRLTVL.

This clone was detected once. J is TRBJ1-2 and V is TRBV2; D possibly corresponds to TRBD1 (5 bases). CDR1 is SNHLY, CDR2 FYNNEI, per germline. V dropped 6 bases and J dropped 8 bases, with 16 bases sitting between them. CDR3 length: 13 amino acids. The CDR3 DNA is TGTGCCAGCAGGACAGCCCTATCTCTCGGCTACACCTTC. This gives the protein CASRTALSLGYTF.

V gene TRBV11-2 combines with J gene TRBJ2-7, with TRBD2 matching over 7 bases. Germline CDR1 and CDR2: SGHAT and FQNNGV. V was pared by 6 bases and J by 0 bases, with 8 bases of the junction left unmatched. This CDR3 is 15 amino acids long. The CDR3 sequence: CASRQIGGSSYEQYF. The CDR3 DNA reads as TGTGCCAGCAGACAGATCGGGGGGAGCTCCTACGAGCAGTACTTC.

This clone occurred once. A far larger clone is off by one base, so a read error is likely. DNA for the CDR3: TGCGCCAGCAGCCAAGATGACTCAGGGGGACAGCCCCAGCATTTT. Its protein is CASSQDDSGGQPQHF. The chain has TRBV4-3 and TRBJ1-5, with 7 bases aligning to TRBD1. The CDR3 covers 15 residues. CDR1 and CDR2 from the germline V gene are LGHNA and YSLEER. The trim removed 0 bases at V and 7 bases at J, leaving 6 bases unmatched.

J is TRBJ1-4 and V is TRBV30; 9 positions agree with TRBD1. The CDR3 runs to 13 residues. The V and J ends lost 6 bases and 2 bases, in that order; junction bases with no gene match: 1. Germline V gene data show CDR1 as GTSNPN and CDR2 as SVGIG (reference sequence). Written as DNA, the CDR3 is TGTGCCTGTGGGACAGGGACTAATGAAAAACTGTTTTTT. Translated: CACGTGTNEKLFF.

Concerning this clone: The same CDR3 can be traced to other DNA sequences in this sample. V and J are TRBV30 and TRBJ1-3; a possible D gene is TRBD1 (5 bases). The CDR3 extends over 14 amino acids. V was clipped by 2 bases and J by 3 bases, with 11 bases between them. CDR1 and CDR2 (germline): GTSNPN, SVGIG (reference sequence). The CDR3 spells CAWSIGGVGNTIYF. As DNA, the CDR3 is TGTGCCTGGAGTATTGGAGGGGTTGGAAACACCATATATTTT.

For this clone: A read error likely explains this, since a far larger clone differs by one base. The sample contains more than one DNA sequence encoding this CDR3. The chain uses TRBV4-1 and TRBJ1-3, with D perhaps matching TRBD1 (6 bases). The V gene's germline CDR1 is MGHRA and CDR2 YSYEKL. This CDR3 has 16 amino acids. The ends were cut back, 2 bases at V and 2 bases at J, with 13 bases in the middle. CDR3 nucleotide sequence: TGCGCCAGCAGCCAATCCACCGGGGGCCCTGGAAACACCATATATTTT. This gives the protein CASSQSTGGPGNTIYF.

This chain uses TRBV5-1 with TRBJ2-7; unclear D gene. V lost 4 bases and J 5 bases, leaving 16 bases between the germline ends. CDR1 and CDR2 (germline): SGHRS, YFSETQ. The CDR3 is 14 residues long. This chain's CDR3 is CASSDTGGSDEQYF. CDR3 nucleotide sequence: TGCGCCAGCAGCGATACGGGCGGTTCCGACGAGCAGTACTTC.

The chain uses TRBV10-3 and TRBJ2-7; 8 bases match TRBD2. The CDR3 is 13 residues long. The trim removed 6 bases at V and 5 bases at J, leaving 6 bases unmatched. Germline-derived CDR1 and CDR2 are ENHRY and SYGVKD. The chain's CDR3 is CAIRPGGGDEQYF. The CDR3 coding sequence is TGTGCCATCAGGCCCGGGGGGGGCGACGAGCAGTACTTC.

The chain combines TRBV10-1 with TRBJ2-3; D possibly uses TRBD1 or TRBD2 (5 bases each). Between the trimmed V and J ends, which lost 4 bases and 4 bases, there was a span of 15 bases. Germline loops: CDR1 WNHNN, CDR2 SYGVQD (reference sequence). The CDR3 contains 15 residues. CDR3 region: CASSANSWDPDTQYF. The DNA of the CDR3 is TGCGCCAGCAGTGCGAATAGCTGGGACCCAGATACGCAGTATTTT.

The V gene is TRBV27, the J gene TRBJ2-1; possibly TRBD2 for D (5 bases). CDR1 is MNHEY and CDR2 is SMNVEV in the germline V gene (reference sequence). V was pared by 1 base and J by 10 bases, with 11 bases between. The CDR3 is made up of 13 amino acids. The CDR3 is CASSLFRTQEQFF. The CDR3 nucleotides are TGTGCCAGCAGTTTATTCAGGACTCAGGAGCAGTTCTTC.

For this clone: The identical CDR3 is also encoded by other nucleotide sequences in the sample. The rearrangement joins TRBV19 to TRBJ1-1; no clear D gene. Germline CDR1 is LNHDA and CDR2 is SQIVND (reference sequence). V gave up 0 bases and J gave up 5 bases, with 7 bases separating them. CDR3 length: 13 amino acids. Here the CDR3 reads CASSIDRETEAFF. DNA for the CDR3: TGTGCCAGTAGTATAGATAGGGAAACTGAAGCTTTCTTT.

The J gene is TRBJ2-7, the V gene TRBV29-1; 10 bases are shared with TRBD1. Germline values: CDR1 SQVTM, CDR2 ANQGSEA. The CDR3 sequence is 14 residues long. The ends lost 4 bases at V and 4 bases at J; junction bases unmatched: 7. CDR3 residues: CSVALTGGLYEQYF. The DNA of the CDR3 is TGCAGCGTTGCCCTGACAGGGGGCCTTTACGAGCAGTACTTC.

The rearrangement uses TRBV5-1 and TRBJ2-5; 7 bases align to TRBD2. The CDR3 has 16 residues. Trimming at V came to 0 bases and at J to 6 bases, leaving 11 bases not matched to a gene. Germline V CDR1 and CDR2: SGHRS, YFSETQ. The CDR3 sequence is CASSLELPASGKTQYF. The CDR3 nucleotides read TGCGCCAGCAGCTTGGAGCTGCCGGCGAGCGGGAAGACCCAGTACTTC.

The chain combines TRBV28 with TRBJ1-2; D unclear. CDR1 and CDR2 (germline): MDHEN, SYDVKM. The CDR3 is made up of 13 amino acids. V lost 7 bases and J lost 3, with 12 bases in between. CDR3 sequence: CASIGSVHYGYTF. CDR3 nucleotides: TGTGCCAGCATAGGCTCCGTCCACTATGGCTACACCTTC.

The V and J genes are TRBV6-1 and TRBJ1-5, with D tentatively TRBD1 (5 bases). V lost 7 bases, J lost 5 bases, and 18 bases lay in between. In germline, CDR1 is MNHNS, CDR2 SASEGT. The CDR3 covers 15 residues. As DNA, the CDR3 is TGTGCCAGCACCATCAATGGGGTAGGGGATCAGCCCCAGCATTTT. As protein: CASTINGVGDQPQHF.

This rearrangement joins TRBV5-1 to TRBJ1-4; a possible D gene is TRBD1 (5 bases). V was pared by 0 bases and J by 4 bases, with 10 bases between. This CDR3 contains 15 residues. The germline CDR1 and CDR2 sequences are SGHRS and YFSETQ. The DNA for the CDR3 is TGCGCCAGCAGCTTGGGACAGACTTTTAATGAAAAACTGTTTTTT. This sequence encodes CASSLGQTFNEKLFF.